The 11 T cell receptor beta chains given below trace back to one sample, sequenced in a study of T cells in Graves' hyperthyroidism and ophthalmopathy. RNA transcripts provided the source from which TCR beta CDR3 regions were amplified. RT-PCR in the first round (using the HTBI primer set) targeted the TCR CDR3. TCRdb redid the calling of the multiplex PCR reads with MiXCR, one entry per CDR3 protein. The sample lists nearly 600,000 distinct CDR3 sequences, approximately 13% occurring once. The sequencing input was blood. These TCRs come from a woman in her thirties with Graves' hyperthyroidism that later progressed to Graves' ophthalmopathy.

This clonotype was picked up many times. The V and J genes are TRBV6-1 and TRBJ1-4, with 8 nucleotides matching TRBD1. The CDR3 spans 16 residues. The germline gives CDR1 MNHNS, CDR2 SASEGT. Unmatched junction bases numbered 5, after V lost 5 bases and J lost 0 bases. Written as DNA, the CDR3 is TGTGCCAGCAGTTACATGGGACAGGCAACTAATGAAAAACTGTTTTTT. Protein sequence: CASSYMGQATNEKLFF.

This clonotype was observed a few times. The CDR3 DNA sequence: TGCAGTGCTAGAGATCAGCGGAGCCTTGGGGGCTACACCTTC. Encoded protein: CSARDQRSLGGYTF. The V and J genes are TRBV20-1 and TRBJ1-2; D uncertain. Germline V lookup: CDR1 DFQATT, CDR2 SNEGSKA (reference sequence). V was cut by 0 bases and J by 8 bases, with 16 bases left in between. The CDR3 runs 14 residues.

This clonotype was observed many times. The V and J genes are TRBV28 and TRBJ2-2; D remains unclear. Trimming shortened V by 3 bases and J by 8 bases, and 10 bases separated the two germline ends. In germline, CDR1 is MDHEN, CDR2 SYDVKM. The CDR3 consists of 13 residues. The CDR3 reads CASSLPETGELFF. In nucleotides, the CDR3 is TGTGCCAGCAGTTTGCCCGAGACGGGGGAGCTGTTTTTT.

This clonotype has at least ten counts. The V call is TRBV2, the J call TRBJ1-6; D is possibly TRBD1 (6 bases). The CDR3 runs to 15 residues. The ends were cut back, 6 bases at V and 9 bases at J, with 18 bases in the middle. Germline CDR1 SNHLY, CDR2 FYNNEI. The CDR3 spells CASRASTGWRSPLHF. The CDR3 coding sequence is TGTGCCAGCAGGGCCTCAACAGGGTGGCGTTCACCCCTCCACTTT.

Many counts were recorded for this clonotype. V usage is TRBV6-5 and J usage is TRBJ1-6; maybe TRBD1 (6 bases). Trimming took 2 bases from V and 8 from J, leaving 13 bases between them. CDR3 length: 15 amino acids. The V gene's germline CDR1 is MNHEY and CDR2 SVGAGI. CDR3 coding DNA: TGTGCCAGCAGTTACGCTGCACAGGGTCATTCACCCCTCCACTTT. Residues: CASSYAAQGHSPLHF.

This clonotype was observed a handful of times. CDR3 protein: CASSFTGGPGIQYF. CDR3 sequence (DNA): TGTGCCAGCAGTTTTACGGGAGGGCCGGGCATTCAGTACTTC. The gene calls are TRBV12-3 or TRBV12-4 and TRBJ2-4; 8 bases are a match to TRBD2. J lost 9 bases, V lost 3 bases, and 7 bases had no gene match. The CDR3 consists of 14 residues.

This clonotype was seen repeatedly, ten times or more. The CDR3 protein is CSARDRGGAVEQYF. DNA of the CDR3: TGCAGTGCTAGAGATCGGGGGGGGGCCGTCGAGCAGTACTTC. The chain carries TRBV20-1 and TRBJ2-7; TRBD2 agrees at 8 bases. This CDR3 has 14 amino acids. The junction had 7 bases not matched to a gene; V was cut back by 0 bases and J by 6 bases. The germline CDR1 and CDR2 sequences are DFQATT and SNEGSKA (reference sequence).

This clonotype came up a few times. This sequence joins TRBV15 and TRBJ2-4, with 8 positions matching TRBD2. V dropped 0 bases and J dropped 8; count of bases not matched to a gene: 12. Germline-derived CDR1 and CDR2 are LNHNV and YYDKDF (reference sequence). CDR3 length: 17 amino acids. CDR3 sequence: CATSRDLSGRAGDIQYF. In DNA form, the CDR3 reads TGTGCCACCAGCAGAGATTTGAGCGGGAGAGCGGGGGACATTCAGTACTTC.

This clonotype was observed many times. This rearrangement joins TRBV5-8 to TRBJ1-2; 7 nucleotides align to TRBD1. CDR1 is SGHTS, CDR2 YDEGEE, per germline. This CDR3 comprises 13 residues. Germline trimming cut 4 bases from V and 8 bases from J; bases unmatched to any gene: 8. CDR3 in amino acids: CASSDRVSWGYTF. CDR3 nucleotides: TGTGCCAGCAGCGACAGGGTATCGTGGGGCTACACCTTC.

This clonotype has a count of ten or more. DNA for the CDR3: TGTGCCACCAGCAGGGACCAGACACCCAACGTGGAGCAGTACTTC. It encodes CATSRDQTPNVEQYF. The chain links TRBV15 to TRBJ2-7; D uncertain. The CDR3 spans 15 residues. Deletions cut 3 bases from V and 7 bases from J, with 19 bases between. The germline CDR1 and CDR2 sequences are LNHNV and YYDKDF (reference sequence).

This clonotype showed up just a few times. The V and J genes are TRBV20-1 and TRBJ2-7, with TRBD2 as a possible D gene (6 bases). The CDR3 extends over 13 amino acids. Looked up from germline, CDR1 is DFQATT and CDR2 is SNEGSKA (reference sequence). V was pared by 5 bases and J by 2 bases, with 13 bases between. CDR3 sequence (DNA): TGCAGTGCTTGTAGCGGATCTACCTACGAGCAGTACTTC. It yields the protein CSACSGSTYEQYF.